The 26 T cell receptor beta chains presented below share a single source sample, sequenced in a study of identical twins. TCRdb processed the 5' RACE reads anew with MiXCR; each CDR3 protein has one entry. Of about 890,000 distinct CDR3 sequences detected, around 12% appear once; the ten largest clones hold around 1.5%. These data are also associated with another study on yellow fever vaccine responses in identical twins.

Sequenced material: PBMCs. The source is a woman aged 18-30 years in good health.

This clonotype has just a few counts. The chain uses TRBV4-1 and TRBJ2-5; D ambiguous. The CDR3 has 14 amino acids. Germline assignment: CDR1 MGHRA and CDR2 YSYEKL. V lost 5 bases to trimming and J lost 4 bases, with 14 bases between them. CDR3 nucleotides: TGCGCCAGCAGCATCCGGGCCTTGAGAGAGACCCAGTACTTC. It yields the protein CASSIRALRETQYF.

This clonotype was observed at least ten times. The CDR3 nucleotides are TGTGCCAGCAGCTTAGGATCACAACAAGAGACCCAGTACTTC. Its protein product is CASSLGSQQETQYF. This chain uses TRBV7-9 with TRBJ2-5; no firm D call. The CDR3 covers 14 residues. V dropped 1 base and J dropped 2 bases, with 8 bases sitting between them. Germline V CDR1 and CDR2: SEHNR, FQNEAQ (reference sequence).

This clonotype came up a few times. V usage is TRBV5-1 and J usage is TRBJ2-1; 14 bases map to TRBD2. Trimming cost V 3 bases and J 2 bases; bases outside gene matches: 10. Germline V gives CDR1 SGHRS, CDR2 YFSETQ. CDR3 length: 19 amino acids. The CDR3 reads CASSSMGTSGSYTYNEQFF. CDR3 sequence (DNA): TGCGCCAGCAGCTCCATGGGGACTAGCGGGAGTTACACCTACAATGAGCAGTTCTTC.

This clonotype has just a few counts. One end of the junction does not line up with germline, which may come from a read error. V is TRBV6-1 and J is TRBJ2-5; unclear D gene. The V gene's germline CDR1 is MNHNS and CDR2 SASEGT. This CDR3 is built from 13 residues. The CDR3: CASSEDLQETQYF. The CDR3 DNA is TGTGCCAGCAGCGAAGATTTGCAAGAGACCCAGTACTTC.

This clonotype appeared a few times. CDR3 protein: CASSQAGAGETQYF. For the CDR3, the DNA is TGTGCCAGCAGCCAAGCGGGGGCAGGAGAGACCCAGTACTTC. The J gene is TRBJ2-5, the V gene TRBV3-1; D assignment may be TRBD1 or TRBD2 (6 bases each). Germline lookup yields CDR1 LGHDT and CDR2 YNNKEL (reference sequence). This CDR3 has 14 amino acids. Between the trimmed V and J ends, which lost 1 base and 4 bases, there was a span of 10 bases.

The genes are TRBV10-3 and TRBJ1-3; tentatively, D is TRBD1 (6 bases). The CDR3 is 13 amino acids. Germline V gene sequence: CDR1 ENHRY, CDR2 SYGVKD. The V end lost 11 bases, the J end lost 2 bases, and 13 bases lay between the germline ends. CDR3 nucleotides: TGTGCCGCACAAAGGGGGACTGGAAACACCATATATTTT. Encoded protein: CAAQRGTGNTIYF.

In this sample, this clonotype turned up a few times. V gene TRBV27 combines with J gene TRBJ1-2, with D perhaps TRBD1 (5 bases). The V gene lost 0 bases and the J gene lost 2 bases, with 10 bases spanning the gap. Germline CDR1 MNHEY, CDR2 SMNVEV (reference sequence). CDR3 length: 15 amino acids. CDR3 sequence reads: CASSLSWRGNYGYTF. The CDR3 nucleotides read TGTGCCAGCAGTTTATCGTGGCGGGGGAACTATGGCTACACCTTC.

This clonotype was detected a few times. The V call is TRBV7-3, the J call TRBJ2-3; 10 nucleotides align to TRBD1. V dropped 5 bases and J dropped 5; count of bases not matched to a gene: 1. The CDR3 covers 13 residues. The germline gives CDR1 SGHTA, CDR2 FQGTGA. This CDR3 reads CASSGDRGDTQYF. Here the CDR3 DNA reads TGTGCCAGCAGCGGGGACAGGGGAGATACGCAGTATTTT. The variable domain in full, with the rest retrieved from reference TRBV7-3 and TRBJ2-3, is GAGVSQTPSNKVTEKGKYVELRCDPISGHTALYWYRQSLGQGPEFLIYFQGTGAADDSGLPNDRFFAVRPEGSVSTLKIQRTERGDSAVYLCASSGDRGDTQYFGPGTRLTVL.

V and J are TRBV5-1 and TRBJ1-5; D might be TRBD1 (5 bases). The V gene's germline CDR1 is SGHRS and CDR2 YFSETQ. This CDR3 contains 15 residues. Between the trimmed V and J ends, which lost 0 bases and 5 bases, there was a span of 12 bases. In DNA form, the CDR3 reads TGCGCCAGCAGCTTGGCCACAGGTGGAGATCAGCCCCAGCATTTT. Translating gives CASSLATGGDQPQHF.

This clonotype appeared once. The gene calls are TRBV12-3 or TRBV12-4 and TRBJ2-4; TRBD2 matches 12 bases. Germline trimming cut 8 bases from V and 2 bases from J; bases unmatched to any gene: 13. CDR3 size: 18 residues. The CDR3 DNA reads TGTGCCAGCTGCCCGACCCGGACTAGCGGGAACCCCAAAAACATTCAGTACTTC. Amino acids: CASCPTRTSGNPKNIQYF.

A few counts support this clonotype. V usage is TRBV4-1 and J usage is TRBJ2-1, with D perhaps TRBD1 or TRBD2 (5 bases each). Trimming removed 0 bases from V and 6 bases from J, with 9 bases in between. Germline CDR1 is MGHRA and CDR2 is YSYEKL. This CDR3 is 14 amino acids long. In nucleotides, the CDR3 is TGCGCCAGCAGCCAAGAATCAGGGAGCAATGAGCAGTTCTTC. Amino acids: CASSQESGSNEQFF.

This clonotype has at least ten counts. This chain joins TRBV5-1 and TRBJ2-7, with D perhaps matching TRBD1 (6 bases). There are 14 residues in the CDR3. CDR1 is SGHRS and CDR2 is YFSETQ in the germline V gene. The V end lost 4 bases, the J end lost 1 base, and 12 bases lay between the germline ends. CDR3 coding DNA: TGCGCCAGCAGCGACCGGGACATATCCTACGAGCAGTACTTC. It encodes CASSDRDISYEQYF.

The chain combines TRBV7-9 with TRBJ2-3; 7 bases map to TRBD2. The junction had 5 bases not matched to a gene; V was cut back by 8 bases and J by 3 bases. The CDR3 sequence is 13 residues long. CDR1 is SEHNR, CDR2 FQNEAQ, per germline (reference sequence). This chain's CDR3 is CASLRELTDTQYF. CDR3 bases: TGTGCCAGCTTGCGGGAGCTGACAGATACGCAGTATTTT.

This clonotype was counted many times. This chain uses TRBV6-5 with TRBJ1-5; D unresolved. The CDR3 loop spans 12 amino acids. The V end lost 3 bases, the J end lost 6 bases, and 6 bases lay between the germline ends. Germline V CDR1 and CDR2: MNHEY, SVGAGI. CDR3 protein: CASSYLGQPQHF. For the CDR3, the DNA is TGTGCCAGCAGTTATCTTGGTCAGCCCCAGCATTTT.

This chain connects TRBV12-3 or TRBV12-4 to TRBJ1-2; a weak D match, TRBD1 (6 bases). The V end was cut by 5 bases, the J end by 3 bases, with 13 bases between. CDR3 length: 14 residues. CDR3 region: CASSPPTGHYGYTF. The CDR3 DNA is TGTGCCAGCAGTCCCCCAACAGGGCACTATGGCTACACCTTC.

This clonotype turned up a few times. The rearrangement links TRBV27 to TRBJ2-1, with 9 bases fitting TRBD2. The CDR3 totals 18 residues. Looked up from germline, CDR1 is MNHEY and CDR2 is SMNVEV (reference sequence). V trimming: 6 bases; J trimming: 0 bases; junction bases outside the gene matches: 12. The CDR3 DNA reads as TGTGCCAGCAGGCAAGGGACTAGCTATACAAGCTCCTACAATGAGCAGTTCTTC. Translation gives CASRQGTSYTSSYNEQFF.

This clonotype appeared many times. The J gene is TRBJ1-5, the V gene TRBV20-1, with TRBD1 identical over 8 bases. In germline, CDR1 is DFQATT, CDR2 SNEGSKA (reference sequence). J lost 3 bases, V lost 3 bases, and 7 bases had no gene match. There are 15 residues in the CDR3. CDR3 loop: CSARPGGDFNQPQHF. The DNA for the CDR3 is TGCAGTGCTAGGCCAGGGGGCGACTTCAATCAGCCCCAGCATTTT.

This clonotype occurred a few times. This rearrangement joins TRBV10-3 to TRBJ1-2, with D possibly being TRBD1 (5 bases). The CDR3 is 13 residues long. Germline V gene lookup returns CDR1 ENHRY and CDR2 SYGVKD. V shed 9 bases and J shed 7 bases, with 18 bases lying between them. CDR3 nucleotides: TGTGCCATTTCTGACAGCCCCATCGGTGGCTACACCTTC. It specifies CAISDSPIGGYTF.

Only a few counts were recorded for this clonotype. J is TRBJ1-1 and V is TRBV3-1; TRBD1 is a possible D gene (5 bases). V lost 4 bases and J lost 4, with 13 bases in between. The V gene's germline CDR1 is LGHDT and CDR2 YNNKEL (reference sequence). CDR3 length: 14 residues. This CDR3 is CASSRDSRGTEAFF. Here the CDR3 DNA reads TGTGCCAGCAGCCGCGACTCAAGGGGCACTGAAGCTTTCTTT. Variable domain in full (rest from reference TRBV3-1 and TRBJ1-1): DTAVSQTPKYLVTQMGNDKSIKCEQNLGHDTMYWYKQDSKKFLKIMFSYNNKELIINETVPNRFSPKSPDKAHLNLHINSLELGDSAVYFCASSRDSRGTEAFFGQGTRLTVV.

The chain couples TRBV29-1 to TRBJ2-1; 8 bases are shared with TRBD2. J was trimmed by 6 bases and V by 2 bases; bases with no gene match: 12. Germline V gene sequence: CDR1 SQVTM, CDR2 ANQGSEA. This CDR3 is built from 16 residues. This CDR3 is CSVETVAGGGLNEQFF. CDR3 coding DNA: TGCAGCGTTGAAACCGTGGCCGGGGGGGGGCTCAATGAGCAGTTCTTC.

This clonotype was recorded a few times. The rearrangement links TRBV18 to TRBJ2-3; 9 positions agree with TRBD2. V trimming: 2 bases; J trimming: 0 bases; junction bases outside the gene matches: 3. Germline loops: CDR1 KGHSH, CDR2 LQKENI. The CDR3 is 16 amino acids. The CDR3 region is CASSPTSGLSTDTQYF. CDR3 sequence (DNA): TGTGCCAGCTCACCAACTAGCGGGTTAAGCACAGATACGCAGTATTTT.

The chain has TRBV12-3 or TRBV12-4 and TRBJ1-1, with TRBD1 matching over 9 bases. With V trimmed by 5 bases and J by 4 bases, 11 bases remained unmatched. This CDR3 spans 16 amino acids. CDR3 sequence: CASSPATGGVGTEAFF. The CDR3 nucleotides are TGTGCCAGCAGTCCCGCGACAGGGGGTGTAGGCACTGAAGCTTTCTTT.

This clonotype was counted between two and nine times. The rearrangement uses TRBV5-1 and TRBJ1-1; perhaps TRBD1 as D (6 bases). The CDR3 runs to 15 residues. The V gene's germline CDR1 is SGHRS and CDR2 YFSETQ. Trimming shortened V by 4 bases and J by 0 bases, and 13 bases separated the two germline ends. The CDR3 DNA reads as TGCGCCAGCAGCGGGTCCGGGACAATGAACACTGAAGCTTTCTTT. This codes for CASSGSGTMNTEAFF.

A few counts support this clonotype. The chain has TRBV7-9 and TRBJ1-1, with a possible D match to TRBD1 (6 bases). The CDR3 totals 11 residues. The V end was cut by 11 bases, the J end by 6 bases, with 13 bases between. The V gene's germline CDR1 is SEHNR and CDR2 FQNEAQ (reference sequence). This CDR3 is CACGGAAEAFF. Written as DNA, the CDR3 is TGTGCCTGTGGGGGCGCGGCTGAAGCTTTCTTT. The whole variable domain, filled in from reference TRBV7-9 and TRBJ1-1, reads DTGVSQNPRHKITKRGQNVTFRCDPISEHNRLYWYRQTLGQGPEFLTYFQNEAQLEKSRLLSDRFSAERPKGSFSTLEIQRTEQGDSAMYLCACGGAAEAFFGQGTRLTVV.

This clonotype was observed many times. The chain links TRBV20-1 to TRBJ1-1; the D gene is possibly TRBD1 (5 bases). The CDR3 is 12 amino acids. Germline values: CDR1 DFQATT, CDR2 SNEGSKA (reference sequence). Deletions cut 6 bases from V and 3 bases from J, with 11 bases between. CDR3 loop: CSAPQGDTEAFF. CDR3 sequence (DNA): TGCAGTGCCCCCCAAGGGGACACTGAAGCTTTCTTT.

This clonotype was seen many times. DNA for the CDR3: TGTGCCAGCAGCTTAAGCCCAAGCTACGAGCAGTACGTC. The encoded protein is CASSLSPSYEQYV. The chain couples TRBV7-8 to TRBJ2-7, with no clear D. From germline, CDR1 is SGHVS and CDR2 FQNEAQ. Between the trimmed V and J ends, which lost 2 bases and 3 bases, there was a span of 8 bases. The CDR3 totals 13 residues.